Following are 25 T cell receptor beta chains from one sample sequenced in a study of CD8+ T cells in alopecia areata. Treatment meaning: oral pan-JAK inhibitor, 5-10 mg twice daily. Following extraction, RNA underwent reverse transcription to cDNA, which served as the sequencing template. The repertoire was sequenced with immunoSEQ multiplex PCR; TCRdb's copy has only in-frame clones and lacks some. The table records around 200,000 clones, around 60% of them present only once. This material consisted of CD8+ T cells sorted from blood, taken at week 24, from a patient treated with tofacitinib. The receptors shown here come from a human donor with alopecia areata.

J is TRBJ2-3 and V is TRBV11-2; the D is unclear. Trimming cost V 5 bases and J 4 bases, with 10 bases left between them. This CDR3 has 13 amino acids. CDR1 is SGHAT, CDR2 FQNNGV, per germline. CDR3 sequence (DNA): TGTGCCAGCAGCCAGAGCGTAGCAGATACGCAGTATTTT. It specifies CASSQSVADTQYF.

The chain links TRBV20-1 to TRBJ2-2; unclear D gene. The V gene lost 6 bases and the J gene lost 5 bases, with 7 bases spanning the gap. The CDR3 has 11 amino acids. Germline V gene data show CDR1 as DFQATT and CDR2 as SNEGSKA (reference sequence). The chain's CDR3 is CSAPLTGELFF. CDR3 DNA: TGCAGTGCCCCACTTACCGGGGAGCTGTTTTTT.

V and J are TRBV13 and TRBJ2-5; D may match TRBD1 or TRBD2 (5 bases each). Trimming pared 5 bases from V and 5 bases from J, leaving 12 bases between. CDR1 and CDR2 from the germline V gene are PRHDT and FYEKMQ (reference sequence). CDR3 length: 13 amino acids. The CDR3 DNA reads as TGTGCCAGCAGCCCGGGACCTCGGGAGACCCAGTACTTC. It translates to CASSPGPRETQYF.

The chain joins TRBV5-6 to TRBJ1-5; possibly TRBD1 for D (6 bases). Trimming left V 2 bases short and J 9 bases short, with 15 bases between. CDR1 is SGHDT and CDR2 is YYEEEE in the germline V gene. This CDR3 is 14 amino acids long. This chain's CDR3 is CASSLGQTRRPQHF. CDR3 coding DNA: TGTGCCAGCAGCTTAGGACAGACACGGCGGCCCCAGCATTTT.

This clone came up once. The gene calls are TRBV7-9 and TRBJ2-7; D uncertain. This CDR3 has 12 amino acids. V was cut by 5 bases and J by 7 bases, with 12 bases left in between. The germline V gene encodes CDR1 SEHNR and CDR2 FQNEAQ (reference sequence). The CDR3 reads CASSESGVEQYF. The DNA for the CDR3 is TGTGCCAGCAGCGAATCTGGTGTAGAGCAGTACTTC.

This clone turned up a few times. The chain joins TRBV13 to TRBJ2-7; the D gene is possibly TRBD2 (6 bases). The V end was cut by 3 bases, the J end by 2 bases, with 11 bases between. This CDR3 is built from 14 residues. Germline V gene lookup returns CDR1 PRHDT and CDR2 FYEKMQ (reference sequence). CDR3 sequence (DNA): TGTGCCAGCAGCTTTGTAGGAGGGGCCTACGAGCAGTACTTC. Translated: CASSFVGGAYEQYF.

This chain joins TRBV14 and TRBJ1-4, with D possibly matching TRBD1 (6 bases). Trimming removed 2 bases from V and 7 bases from J, with 14 bases in between. Germline CDR1 is SGHDN and CDR2 is FVKESK. The CDR3 sequence is 15 residues long. In DNA, the CDR3 is TGTGCCAGCAGCCAACGCAGGGGCGATGGTGAAAAACTGTTTTTT. Translating it yields CASSQRRGDGEKLFF.

V gene TRBV18 combines with J gene TRBJ2-7; tentative D call: TRBD1 (6 bases). V dropped 2 bases and J dropped 2 bases, with 16 bases sitting between them. CDR1 is KGHSH, CDR2 LQKENI, per germline. The CDR3 is 16 amino acids. CDR3 protein: CASSPSQGDYTYEQYF. In nucleotides, the CDR3 is TGTGCCAGCTCACCATCACAGGGTGATTATACCTACGAGCAGTACTTC.

The chain employs TRBV9 and TRBJ1-2; 10 positions match TRBD1. Per the germline V gene, CDR1 is SGDLS and CDR2 is YYNGEE. V lost 3 bases and J lost 5; bases outside the gene matches: 10. The length of the CDR3 is 16 residues. For the CDR3, the DNA is TGTGCCAGCAGCGGAATCGGACAGGGGGTACAATATGGCTACACCTTC. Translated: CASSGIGQGVQYGYTF.

The chain has TRBV30 and TRBJ2-2, with TRBD1 matching over 12 bases. The J segment lost 7 bases and the V segment lost 0 bases, leaving 6 bases of the junction unmatched. Germline CDR1 and CDR2: GTSNPN and SVGIG (reference sequence). The length of the CDR3 is 16 residues. The CDR3: CAWSVGTGGRVGELFF. The DNA of the CDR3 is TGTGCCTGGAGTGTAGGGACAGGGGGCCGCGTCGGGGAGCTGTTTTTT.

The chain uses TRBV5-1 and TRBJ2-5; perhaps TRBD1 as D (5 bases). Judging by the DNA end, TRBJ2-7 fits better; the J call may be wrong. Germline CDR1 reads SGHRS; CDR2 reads YFSETQ. CDR3 length: 13 amino acids. Here the CDR3 reads CASSQGHSYEQYF. The DNA for the CDR3 is TGCGCCAGCAGCCAAGGACATTCCTACGAGCAGTACTTC.

The genes are TRBV6-6 and TRBJ2-3, with a possible D match to TRBD2 (5 bases). The germline CDR1 and CDR2 sequences are MNHNY and SVGAGI (reference sequence). V lost 2 bases and J lost 2, with 8 bases in between. This CDR3 comprises 14 residues. CDR3 sequence (DNA): TGTGCCAGCAGTTACCGCGGGTACACAGATACGCAGTATTTT. Amino acid sequence: CASSYRGYTDTQYF.

This clone has just a few counts. This chain uses TRBV27 with TRBJ2-7; 8 bases match TRBD1. This CDR3 has 14 residues. The V and J ends lost 4 bases and 2 bases, in that order; junction bases with no gene match: 4. Germline CDR1 and CDR2: MNHEY and SMNVEV (reference sequence). The CDR3 protein is CASSSPGQAYEQYF. In DNA form, the CDR3 reads TGTGCCAGCAGTTCTCCGGGACAGGCCTACGAGCAGTACTTC.

The chain recombines TRBV30 with TRBJ2-5; 8 bases match TRBD2. This CDR3 spans 14 amino acids. CDR1 and CDR2 (germline): GTSNPN, SVGIG (reference sequence). J was trimmed by 4 bases and V by 0 bases; bases with no gene match: 4. In DNA form, the CDR3 reads TGTGCCTGGAGTGTGGGCGGGGGGCGAGAGACCCAGTACTTC. Protein: CAWSVGGGRETQYF. Together with reference TRBV30 and TRBJ2-5, the CDR3 gives the full variable domain: SQTIHQWPATLVQPVGSPLSLECTVEGTSNPNLYWYRQAAGRGLQLLFYSVGIGQISSEVPQNLSASRPQDRQFILSSKKLLLSDSGFYLCAWSVGGGRETQYFGPGTRLLVL.

This clone was counted only a few times. The chain employs TRBV14 and TRBJ1-6, with unresolved D. Looked up from germline, CDR1 is SGHDN and CDR2 is FVKESK. V was shortened by 0 bases and J by 9 bases, with 6 bases between the two germline ends. The CDR3 has 13 amino acids. CDR3 nucleotides: TGTGCCAGCAGCCAAGATGAGCTTTCACCCCTCCACTTT. Its protein is CASSQDELSPLHF. The whole variable domain, remainder taken from reference TRBV14 and TRBJ1-6, is EAGVTQFPSHSVIEKGQTVTLRCDPISGHDNLYWYRRVMGKEIKFLLHFVKESKQDESGMPNNRFLAERTGGTYSTLKVQPAELEDSGVYFCASSQDELSPLHFGNGTRLTVT.

The V and J genes are TRBV9 and TRBJ2-3, with 8 bases lining up with TRBD2. The length of the CDR3 is 15 residues. The junction had 7 bases not matched to a gene; V was cut back by 3 bases and J by 4 bases. From germline, CDR1 is SGDLS and CDR2 YYNGEE. Here the CDR3 reads CASSARSLAADTQYF. Here the CDR3 DNA reads TGTGCCAGCAGCGCCCGATCACTAGCGGCAGATACGCAGTATTTT.

The CDR3 sequence: CASSDGTALQETQYF. The CDR3 region has the DNA TGTGCCAGCAGCGATGGGACAGCCCTACAAGAGACCCAGTACTTC. The chain uses TRBV5-5 and TRBJ2-5, with TRBD1 matching over 7 bases. V was clipped by 4 bases and J by 2 bases; unmatched bases: 8. CDR1 SGHKS and CDR2 YYEKEE come from the germline V gene (reference sequence). This CDR3 is 15 amino acids long.

This clone was counted at least ten times. The V call is TRBV6-5, the J call TRBJ2-1; D might be TRBD1 (5 bases). Germline V gene sequence: CDR1 MNHEY, CDR2 SVGAGI. CDR3 size: 13 residues. With 2 bases removed from V and 7 bases from J, the gap between germline ends came to 9 bases. The CDR3 is CASSYAGWNEQFF. The CDR3 nucleotides are TGTGCCAGCAGTTACGCAGGGTGGAATGAGCAGTTCTTC.

CDR3 bases: TGTGCCAGCAGCCGTTCCGGGGGCGGGTACAATGAGCAGTTCTTC. Translated: CASSRSGGGYNEQFF. The chain links TRBV4-2 to TRBJ2-1; tentatively, D is TRBD1 or TRBD2 (6 bases each). Germline V gene data show CDR1 as LGHNA and CDR2 as YNFKEQ. V was cut by 4 bases and J by 4 bases, with 14 bases left in between. The CDR3 has 15 amino acids.

V usage is TRBV4-1 and J usage is TRBJ2-1; 7 nucleotides line up with TRBD1. The germline V gene has CDR1 MGHRA and CDR2 YSYEKL. The CDR3 runs to 15 residues. V lost 4 bases and J lost 8; bases outside the gene matches: 11. CDR3: CASSLRDSQLDEQFF. The CDR3 nucleotides read TGCGCCAGCAGCCTCCGGGACAGCCAACTCGATGAGCAGTTCTTC.

The rearrangement joins TRBV14 to TRBJ1-1; no clear D gene. V lost 1 base and J lost 4, with 4 bases in between. The germline V gene encodes CDR1 SGHDN and CDR2 FVKESK. This CDR3 contains 12 residues. This chain's CDR3 is CASSQVVTEAFF. The CDR3, as DNA: TGTGCCAGCAGCCAAGTCGTCACTGAAGCTTTCTTT.

The rearrangement uses TRBV30 and TRBJ1-1; no firm D call. The germline V gene encodes CDR1 GTSNPN and CDR2 SVGIG (reference sequence). The V and J ends lost 1 base and 4 bases respectively, with 4 bases between them. The CDR3 consists of 11 residues. The CDR3 sequence: CAWSASTEAFF. CDR3 coding DNA: TGTGCCTGGAGTGCCTCCACTGAAGCTTTCTTT.

This clone was observed once. V is TRBV5-1 and J is TRBJ1-4; D call uncertain. The CDR3 loop spans 14 amino acids. Germline-derived CDR1 and CDR2 are SGHRS and YFSETQ. Trimming shortened V by 0 bases and J by 10 bases, and 13 bases separated the two germline ends. CDR3 residues: CASSLAGGSGKLFF. CDR3 nucleotides: TGCGCCAGCAGCTTGGCCGGTGGTTCTGGAAAACTGTTTTTT.

The chain recombines TRBV13 with TRBJ1-5; TRBD1 is a possible D gene (5 bases). Germline V gives CDR1 PRHDT, CDR2 FYEKMQ (reference sequence). V gave up 0 bases and J gave up 6 bases, with 12 bases separating them. CDR3 length equals 15 residues. The CDR3 reads CASSLGRGGAQPQHF. The CDR3 coding sequence is TGTGCCAGCAGCTTAGGCCGAGGAGGGGCTCAGCCCCAGCATTTT.

The CDR3 bases are TGTGCCTGGAGTGTCCACGACAGGGTTTTATATGGCTACACCTTC. Its translation: CAWSVHDRVLYGYTF. This chain connects TRBV30 to TRBJ1-2; 7 bases are shared with TRBD1. Trimming at V came to 0 bases and at J to 5 bases, leaving 9 bases not matched to a gene. Germline loops: CDR1 GTSNPN, CDR2 SVGIG (reference sequence). The CDR3 consists of 15 residues.